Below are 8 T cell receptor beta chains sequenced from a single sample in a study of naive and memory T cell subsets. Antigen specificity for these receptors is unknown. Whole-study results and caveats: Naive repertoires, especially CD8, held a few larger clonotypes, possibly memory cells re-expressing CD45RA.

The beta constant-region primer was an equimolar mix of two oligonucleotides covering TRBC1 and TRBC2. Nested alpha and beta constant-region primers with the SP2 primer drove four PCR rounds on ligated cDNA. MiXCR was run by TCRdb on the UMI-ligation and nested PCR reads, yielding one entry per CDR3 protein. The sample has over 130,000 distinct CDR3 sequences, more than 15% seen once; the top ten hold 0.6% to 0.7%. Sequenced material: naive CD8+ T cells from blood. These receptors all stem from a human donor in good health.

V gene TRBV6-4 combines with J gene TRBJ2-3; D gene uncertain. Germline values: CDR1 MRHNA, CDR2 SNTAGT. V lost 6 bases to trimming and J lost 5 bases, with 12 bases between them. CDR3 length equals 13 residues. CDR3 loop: CASSVITGDTQYF. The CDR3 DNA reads TGTGCCAGCAGCGTGATAACCGGAGATACGCAGTATTTT.

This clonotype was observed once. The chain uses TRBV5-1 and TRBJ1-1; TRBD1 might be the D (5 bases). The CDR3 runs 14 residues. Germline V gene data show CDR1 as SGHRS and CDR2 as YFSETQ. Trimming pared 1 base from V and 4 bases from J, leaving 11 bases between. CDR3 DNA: TGCGCCAGCAGCTTGTCTATAGGGGCCACTGAAGCTTTCTTT. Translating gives CASSLSIGATEAFF.

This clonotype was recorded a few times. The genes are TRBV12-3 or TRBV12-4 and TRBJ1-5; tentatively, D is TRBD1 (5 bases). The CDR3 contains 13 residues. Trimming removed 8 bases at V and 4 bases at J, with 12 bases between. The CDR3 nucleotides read TGTGCCAGCGGGCAGGGAGGGAATCAGCCCCAGCATTTT. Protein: CASGQGGNQPQHF.

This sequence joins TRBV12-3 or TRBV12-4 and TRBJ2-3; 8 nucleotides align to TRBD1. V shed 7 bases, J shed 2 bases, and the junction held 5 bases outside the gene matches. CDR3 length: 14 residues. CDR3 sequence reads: CASIYRGYTDTQYF. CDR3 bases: TGTGCCAGCATCTACAGGGGGTACACAGATACGCAGTATTTT.

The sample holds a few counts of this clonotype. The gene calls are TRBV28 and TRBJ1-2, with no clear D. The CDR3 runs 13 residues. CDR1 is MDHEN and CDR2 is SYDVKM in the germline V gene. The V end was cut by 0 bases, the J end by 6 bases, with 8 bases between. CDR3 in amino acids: CASSLWGGDGYTF. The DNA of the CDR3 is TGTGCCAGCAGTTTATGGGGTGGAGATGGCTACACCTTC.

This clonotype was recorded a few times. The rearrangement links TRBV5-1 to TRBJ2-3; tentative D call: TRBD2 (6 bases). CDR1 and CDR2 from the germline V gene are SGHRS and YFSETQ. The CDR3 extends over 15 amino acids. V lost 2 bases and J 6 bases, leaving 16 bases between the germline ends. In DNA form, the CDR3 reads TGCGCCAGCAGCTTTGAGCGCGCGGGACGTGATACGCAGTATTTT. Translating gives CASSFERAGRDTQYF.

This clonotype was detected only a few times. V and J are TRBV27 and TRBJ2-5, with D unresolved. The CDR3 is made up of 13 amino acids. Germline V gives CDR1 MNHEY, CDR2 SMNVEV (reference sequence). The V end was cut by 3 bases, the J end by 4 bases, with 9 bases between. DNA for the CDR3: TGTGCCAGCAGTTTTTTGGATCGAGAGACCCAGTACTTC. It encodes CASSFLDRETQYF.

As DNA, the CDR3 is TGTGCCAGCAGCACCCCCCTTATCCGGTCGGAAGAGACCCAGTACTTC. Its translation: CASSTPLIRSEETQYF. The V gene is TRBV21-1, the J gene TRBJ2-5; the listed D gene, TRBD1, was not tested against the DNA. TRBV21-1 is a listed pseudogene. This CDR3 spans 16 amino acids.